This T cell receptor (beta chain) was profiled in a study of blood T cell repertoires in COVID-19. This CDR3 has 17 residues. V lost 0 bases, J lost 5 bases, and 7 bases stayed unmatched. The germline gives CDR1 MGHRA, CDR2 YSYEKL. This table comes from immunoSEQ multiplex PCR, and its TCRdb copy is limited to in-frame clones, with some not included. The data contain 200,000 to 250,000 clones, roughly 94% of them seen just once; the ten biggest clones take up more than 0.95%. This chain joins TRBV4-1 and TRBJ2-2; 9 nucleotides line up with TRBD2. The sample taken for sequencing was peripheral blood. This receptor was obtained from a man aged 30 to 45 with acute or convalescent COVID-19. CDR3 protein: CASSQDGGGRATGELFF. The CDR3 nucleotides read TGCGCCAGCAGCCAAGATGGTGGCGGGAGGGCAACCGGGGAGCTGTTTTTT.